The 12 T cell receptor beta chains below all came from one sample that was sequenced in a study of T cell repertoires in cytomegalovirus infection. Their antigens are not known. From the reads, TCRdb called clonotypes with MiXCR, one entry per CDR3 protein. The table shows approximately 990,000 distinct CDR3 sequences, with approximately 32% occurring only once. The specimen was cultured CD8+ T cells from PBMCs, collected from culture after CMV antigen stimulation. The receptor source for this set is a human donor in good health (CMV status not recorded). Some clones in this sample may be carry-over from other donors' samples.

This clonotype was counted a few times. The rearrangement joins TRBV12-3 or TRBV12-4 to TRBJ1-5; the match to TRBD1 covers 9 bases. Trimming at V came to 7 bases and at J to 4 bases, leaving 5 bases not matched to a gene. This CDR3 is 14 amino acids long. CDR3: CASNGQGPNQPQHF. CDR3 DNA sequence: TGTGCCAGCAACGGACAGGGGCCAAATCAGCCCCAGCATTTT.

The rearrangement links TRBV7-3 to TRBJ2-1; no reliable D call. V was clipped by 6 bases and J by 1 base, with 13 bases between them. The CDR3 totals 15 residues. Germline V gene lookup returns CDR1 SGHTA and CDR2 FQGTGA. The CDR3 loop is CASRDRHSSYNEQFF. CDR3 in DNA: TGTGCCAGCAGAGATCGACACTCTTCCTACAATGAGCAGTTCTTC.

The V gene is TRBV6-2 or TRBV6-3, the J gene TRBJ2-3, with 7 bases matching TRBD2. The V gene end was trimmed by 5 bases and the J gene end by 10 bases; junction bases not matched to a gene: 12. The CDR3 is 14 amino acids. CDR1 and CDR2 from the germline V gene are MNHEY and SVGEGT. The CDR3 sequence is CASSPGLPGMAQYF. DNA for the CDR3: TGTGCCAGCAGTCCGGGACTACCCGGTATGGCGCAGTATTTT.

The CDR3 loop is CASSGGPDVGQFF. CDR3 nucleotides: TGTGCCAGCAGTGGGGGACCCGATGTAGGGCAGTTCTTC. The V call is TRBV27, the J call TRBJ2-1; D assignment may be TRBD1 or TRBD2 (5 bases each). CDR3 length equals 13 residues. Germline V gives CDR1 MNHEY, CDR2 SMNVEV (reference sequence). The V end was cut by 5 bases, the J end by 12 bases, with 17 bases between.

This clonotype has a handful of counts. V and J are TRBV4-3 and TRBJ2-1; D is possibly TRBD2 (6 bases). V lost 0 bases, J lost 8 bases, and 11 bases lay in between. This CDR3 is 14 amino acids long. Germline CDR1 and CDR2: LGHNA and YSLEER. CDR3 sequence: CASSQERGRHEQFF. CDR3 nucleotides: TGCGCCAGCAGCCAAGAACGAGGGAGGCATGAGCAGTTCTTC.

This clonotype has only a few counts. The chain couples TRBV7-9 to TRBJ2-5; TRBD1 aligns across 7 bases. Germline values: CDR1 SEHNR, CDR2 FQNEAQ (reference sequence). This CDR3 spans 15 amino acids. J lost 3 bases, V lost 1 base, and 5 bases had no gene match. The CDR3 sequence is CASSLDWTGEETQYF. CDR3 DNA sequence: TGTGCCAGCAGCTTAGATTGGACAGGAGAAGAGACCCAGTACTTC.

V is TRBV6-5 and J is TRBJ2-2; D ambiguous. From germline, CDR1 is MNHEY and CDR2 SVGAGI. Trimming pared 2 bases from V and 3 bases from J, leaving 7 bases between. The CDR3 length is 14 residues. Here the CDR3 DNA reads TGTGCCAGCAGTTACACGCGGTACACCGGGGAGCTGTTTTTT. Its translation is CASSYTRYTGELFF.

The chain links TRBV7-4 to TRBJ2-1; D possibly uses TRBD1 or TRBD2 (6 bases each). In germline, CDR1 is SGHVT, CDR2 SQSDAQ. V lost 4 bases, J lost 9 bases, and 16 bases lay in between. CDR3 length: 14 amino acids. CDR3 in DNA: TGTGCCAGCAGCTGGCTTAGGGGGGTCAGTGAGCAGTTCTTC. Protein product: CASSWLRGVSEQFF.

The chain uses TRBV4-1 and TRBJ2-3; 9 positions agree with TRBD2. CDR1 is MGHRA and CDR2 is YSYEKL in the germline V gene. CDR3 length: 16 residues. After removal of 6 bases from V and 3 bases from J, the junction contained 10 bases not matched to a gene. The CDR3 sequence: CASRLRSGGPTDTQYF. CDR3 in DNA: TGCGCCAGCAGATTACGGAGCGGGGGGCCGACAGATACGCAGTATTTT.

The chain links TRBV29-1 to TRBJ2-1; D is unclear. The CDR3 runs 13 residues. Per germline, CDR1 SQVTM and CDR2 ANQGSEA. The V gene lost 3 bases and the J gene lost 8 bases, with 14 bases spanning the gap. The CDR3 reads CSVDRVGEYEQFF. CDR3 bases: TGCAGCGTTGACCGGGTTGGGGAATATGAGCAGTTCTTC.

This clonotype has only a few counts. The genes are TRBV19 and TRBJ2-5; D is perhaps TRBD2 (6 bases). The V end was cut by 5 bases, the J end by 7 bases, with 17 bases between. The CDR3 loop spans 14 amino acids. CDR1 is LNHDA and CDR2 is SQIVND in the germline V gene (reference sequence). The CDR3 coding sequence is TGTGCCAGTAGTTCAAACCCGGGGGAGTGGACCCAGTACTTC. Translation: CASSSNPGEWTQYF.

The chain uses TRBV20-1 and TRBJ1-1, with a possible D match to TRBD1 (6 bases). The V gene lost 6 bases and the J gene lost 5 bases, with 25 bases spanning the gap. CDR1 DFQATT and CDR2 SNEGSKA come from the germline V gene (reference sequence). This CDR3 comprises 16 residues. Here the CDR3 DNA reads TGCAGTGCCAGGTCTTTGCGGGGGGCAAAGGGAACTGAAGCTTTCTTT. This translates into CSARSLRGAKGTEAFF.